The rows below give T cell receptor beta chains drawn from one sample of a study of blood T cell repertoires in COVID-19. Sequenced by immunoSEQ multiplex PCR; TCRdb stores in-frame clones only, minus some. Altogether fewer than 80,000 clones are present, 87% being singletons, with the ten largest covering approximately 8%. The source material was peripheral blood. Receptors originate from a man younger than 40 with acute or convalescent COVID-19. Each CDR3 is given with its conserved first and last residue. A D gene is named only where the DNA matches it firmly. For some rows the clone size is stated as once, few or many, or as a class when expanded; others skip it.

. | . | TRBJ2-5 | TRBV27 | TGTGCCAGCAGTTCCCCGTCCAGGGGATTTGAGACCCAGTACTTC | CASSSPSRGFETQYF
. | . | TRBJ2-3 | TRBV24-1 | TGTGCCACCGGGGCCAGGTCGCAGAAAGATACGCAGTATTTT | CATGARSQKDTQYF
TRBD1 | few | TRBJ1-3 | TRBV7-9 | TGTGCCAGCAGCTTAGGGACAGGGGGCGGCACCATATATTTT | CASSLGTGGGTIYF
. | . | TRBJ2-6 | TRBV7-8 | TGTGCCAGCAGCTTACGGCTAGCAGGGGCCTCTGGGGCCAACGTCCTGACTTTC | CASSLRLAGASGANVLTF
TRBD2 | . | TRBJ2-7 | TRBV19 | TGTGCCAGTAGTACTGGACTAGCAATCTACGAGCAGTACTTC | CASSTGLAIYEQYF
. | . | TRBJ2-3 | TRBV19 | TGTGCCAGTGGGAGGCAGGTTATTGGAGATACGCAGTATTTT | CASGRQVIGDTQYF
TRBD2 | . | TRBJ2-3 | TRBV5-1 | TGCGCCAGCAGCTTGGAGGCTAGCGGGATCCGAGGCACAGATACGCAGTATTTT | CASSLEASGIRGTDTQYF
TRBD2 | . | TRBJ2-1 | TRBV5-1 | TGCGCCAGCAGCTTGGAATTTGCGGGAGTTCCGCAGTTCTTC | CASSLEFAGVPQFF
. | . | TRBJ1-1 | TRBV18 | TGTGCCAGCTCACAATCAGGGAACACTGAAGCTTTCTTT | CASSQSGNTEAFF
. | . | TRBJ1-5 | TRBV18 | TGTGCCAGCTCACCATACTCGGGGTCCTATAGCAATCAGCCCCAGCATTTT | CASSPYSGSYSNQPQHF
TRBD1 | . | TRBJ2-5 | TRBV7-9 | TGTGCCAGCAGCCAGGGACAGGGGGAGATGACCCAGTACTTC | CASSQGQGEMTQYF
. | . | TRBJ2-2 | TRBV5-1 | TGCGCCAGCACTTTAGGGGTAGACACCGGGGAGCTGTTTTTT | CASTLGVDTGELFF
. | . | TRBJ2-7 | TRBV19 | TGTGCCAGTAGTCCCACTGGGTGGAGCTCCTACGAGCAGTACTTC | CASSPTGWSSYEQYF
. | . | TRBJ2-1 | TRBV3-1/TRBV3-2 | TGTGCCAGCAGCCAGGGCCCAGCCCGCGATGAGCAGTTCTTC | CASSQGPARDEQFF
. | . | TRBJ2-1 | TRBV30 | TGTGCCTGGAACCCGAGCTCCTACAATGAGCAGTTCTTC | CAWNPSSYNEQFF
. | . | TRBJ2-2 | TRBV28 | TGTGCCAGCAGTCCTGGAAGGGACAAAAACACCGGGGAGCTGTTTTTT | CASSPGRDKNTGELFF
. | . | TRBJ1-5 | TRBV6-5 | TGTGCCAGCAGTTACTCATCACAGCAGCCCCAGCATTTT | CASSYSSQQPQHF
. | . | TRBJ1-5 | TRBV6-5 | TGTGCCAGCATCTTAGGGGTGTTCAGGGATCAGCCCCAGCATTTT | CASILGVFRDQPQHF
TRBD2 | . | TRBJ2-1 | TRBV6-5 | TGTGCCAGCAGTTCCGGCGGGAGGGCCTACAATGAGCAGTTCTTC | CASSSGGRAYNEQFF
TRBD1 | . | TRBJ1-1 | TRBV6-5 | TGTGCCGTGGAACGCGGGACAGGCGGAACTTTCTTT | CAVERGTGGTFF
. | once | TRBJ2-2 | TRBV19 | TGTGCCAGTAGGGCGGGCACCAGCTCCGGGGAGCTGTTTTTT | CASRAGTSSGELFF
. | . | TRBJ2-7 | TRBV7-2 | TGTGCCAGCAGCTCAGACTTTGGAGAGCAGTACTTC | CASSSDFGEQYF
. | . | TRBJ1-1 | TRBV28 | TGTGCCAGCAGTTTAGGAGGGTCGGTCACTGAAGCTTTCTTT | CASSLGGSVTEAFF
. | . | TRBJ1-2 | TRBV6-5 | TGTGCCAGCAGCCAGGCGGGGGGACGTGGCTACACCTTC | CASSQAGGRGYTF
TRBD1 | . | TRBJ2-7 | TRBV27 | TGTGCCAGCAGTTTAGGACAGGGACGCTACGAGCAGTACTTC | CASSLGQGRYEQYF
TRBD1 | . | TRBJ2-7 | TRBV20-1 | TGCAGTGCTCGGACAGGGTACGAGCAGTACTTC | CSARTGYEQYF
. | . | TRBJ1-2 | TRBV3-1/TRBV3-2 | TGTGCCAGCAGCCAGGTCAGACTGGGCTACACCTTC | CASSQVRLGYTF
. | . | TRBJ2-3 | TRBV30 | TGTGCCTGGACTCGGACTTGGGCAGATACGCAGTATTTT | CAWTRTWADTQYF
. | . | TRBJ2-2 | TRBV2 | TGTGCCAGCAGTGTGAACAACGCGAACACCGGGGAGCTGTTTTTT | CASSVNNANTGELFF
. | . | TRBJ1-1 | TRBV7-2 | TGTGCCAGCAGCCCCCAGGGGACCACTGAAGCTTTCTTT | CASSPQGTTEAFF
. | . | TRBJ2-7 | TRBV13 | TGTGCCAGCAGCTCCTCAAGGGGCGCCTCCTACGAGCAGTACTTC | CASSSSRGASYEQYF
. | . | TRBJ1-2 | TRBV6-5 | TGTGCCAGCAGTTACAAATGGGGGGGCCACTATGGCTACACCTTC | CASSYKWGGHYGYTF
. | . | TRBJ2-5 | TRBV29-1 | TGCAGCGTTGTACAGGTGGGAGAGACCCAGTACTTC | CSVVQVGETQYF